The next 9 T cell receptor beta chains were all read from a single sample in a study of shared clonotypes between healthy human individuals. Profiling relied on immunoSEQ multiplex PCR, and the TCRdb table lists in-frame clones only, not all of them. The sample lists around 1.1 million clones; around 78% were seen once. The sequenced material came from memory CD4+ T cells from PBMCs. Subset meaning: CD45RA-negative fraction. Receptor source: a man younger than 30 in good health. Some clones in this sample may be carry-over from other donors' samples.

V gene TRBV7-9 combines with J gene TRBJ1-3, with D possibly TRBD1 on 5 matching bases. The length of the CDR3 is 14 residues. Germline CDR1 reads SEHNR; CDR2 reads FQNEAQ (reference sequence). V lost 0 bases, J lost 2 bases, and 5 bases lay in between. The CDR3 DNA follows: TGTGCCAGCAGCTTAGCAGGGGCTGGAAACACCATATATTTT. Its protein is CASSLAGAGNTIYF.

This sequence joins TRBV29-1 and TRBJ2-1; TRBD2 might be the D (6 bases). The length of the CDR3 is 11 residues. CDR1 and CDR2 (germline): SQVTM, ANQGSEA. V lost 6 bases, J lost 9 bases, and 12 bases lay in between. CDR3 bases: TGCAGCGTGGAACGGGAGCCTGAGCAGTTCTTC. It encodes CSVEREPEQFF.

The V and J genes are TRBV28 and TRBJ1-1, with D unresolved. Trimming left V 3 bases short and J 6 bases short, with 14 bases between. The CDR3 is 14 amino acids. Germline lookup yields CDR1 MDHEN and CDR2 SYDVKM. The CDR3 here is CASSFIREGAEAFF. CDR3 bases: TGTGCCAGCAGTTTTATTAGAGAGGGCGCTGAAGCTTTCTTT.

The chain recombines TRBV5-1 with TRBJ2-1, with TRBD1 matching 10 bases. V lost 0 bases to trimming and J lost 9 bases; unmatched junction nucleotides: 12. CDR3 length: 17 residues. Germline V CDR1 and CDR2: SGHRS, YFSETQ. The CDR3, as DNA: TGCGCCAGCAGCTTGGATCCGGGACAGGGGCCTTTCGGTGAGCAGTTCTTC. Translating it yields CASSLDPGQGPFGEQFF. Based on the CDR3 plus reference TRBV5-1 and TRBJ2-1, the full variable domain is KAGVTQTPRYLIKTRGQQVTLSCSPISGHRSVSWYQQTPGQGLQFLFEYFSETQRNKGNFPGRFSGRQFSNSRSEMNVSTLELGDSALYLCASSLDPGQGPFGEQFFGPGTRLTVL.

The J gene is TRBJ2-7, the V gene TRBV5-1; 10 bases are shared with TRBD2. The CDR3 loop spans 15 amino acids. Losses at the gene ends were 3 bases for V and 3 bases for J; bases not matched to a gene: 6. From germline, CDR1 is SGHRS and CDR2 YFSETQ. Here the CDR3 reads CASSSILAGNYEQYF. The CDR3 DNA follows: TGCGCCAGCAGCTCAATACTAGCGGGAAACTACGAGCAGTACTTC.

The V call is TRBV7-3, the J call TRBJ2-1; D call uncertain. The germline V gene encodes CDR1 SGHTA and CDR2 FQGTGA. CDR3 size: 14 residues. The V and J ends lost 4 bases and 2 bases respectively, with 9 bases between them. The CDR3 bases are TGTGCCAGCAGCTCCGACCGCACCTACAATGAGCAGTTCTTC. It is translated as CASSSDRTYNEQFF.

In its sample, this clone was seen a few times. The CDR3 reads CASSLSGGPNQPQHF. CDR3 nucleotide sequence: TGTGCCAGCAGTTTATCGGGGGGCCCCAATCAGCCCCAGCATTTT. The chain recombines TRBV27 with TRBJ1-5; weak D call: TRBD1 (6 bases). Trimming took off 0 bases at V and 3 bases at J, with 9 bases between the two ends. Germline V gene data show CDR1 as MNHEY and CDR2 as SMNVEV (reference sequence). The length of the CDR3 is 15 residues.

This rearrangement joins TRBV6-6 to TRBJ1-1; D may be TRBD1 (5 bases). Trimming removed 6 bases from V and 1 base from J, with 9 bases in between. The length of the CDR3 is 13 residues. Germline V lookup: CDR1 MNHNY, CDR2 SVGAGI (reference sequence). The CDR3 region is CASSPTENTEAFF. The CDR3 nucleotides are TGTGCCAGCAGCCCGACAGAGAACACTGAAGCTTTCTTT.

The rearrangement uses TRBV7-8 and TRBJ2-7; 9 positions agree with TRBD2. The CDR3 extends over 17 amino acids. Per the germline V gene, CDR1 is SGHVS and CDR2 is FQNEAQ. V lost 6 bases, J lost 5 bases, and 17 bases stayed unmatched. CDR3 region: CASSRRQASGNPHEQYF. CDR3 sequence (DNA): TGTGCCAGCAGTCGCCGCCAGGCTAGCGGGAATCCCCACGAGCAGTACTTC.